The next 29 T cell receptor beta chains were all read from a single sample in a study of response to subunit inactivated influenza vaccine. TCRdb reanalysed the RT-PCR reads using MiXCR and keeps one entry per CDR3 protein. This sample has around 530,000 distinct CDR3 sequences, with about 15% found just once. The specimen comprised CD4+ T cells sorted from PBMCs, sampled roughly 24 months after vaccination. The receptors were gathered from a man aged 45 to 70 who received an inactivated influenza vaccine.

In this sample, this clonotype turned up a few times. This chain connects TRBV5-5 to TRBJ2-2; possibly TRBD2 for D (5 bases). V shed 0 bases and J shed 5 bases, with 17 bases lying between them. The CDR3 totals 17 residues. The germline CDR1 and CDR2 sequences are SGHKS and YYEKEE (reference sequence). The CDR3 is CASSLAKPLRGTGELFF. For the CDR3, the DNA is TGTGCCAGCAGCTTGGCCAAACCCCTACGAGGGACCGGGGAGCTGTTTTTT.

The V and J genes are TRBV20-1 and TRBJ2-7; D not certain. The CDR3 sequence is 13 residues long. Germline V gene lookup returns CDR1 DFQATT and CDR2 SNEGSKA (reference sequence). Between the trimmed V and J ends, which lost 3 bases and 5 bases, there was a span of 14 bases. CDR3 region: CSASRTRRNEQYF. In DNA, the CDR3 is TGCAGTGCTAGTCGCACAAGGCGGAACGAGCAGTACTTC.

The table lists this clonotype with a few counts. V is TRBV5-1 and J is TRBJ1-2, with 7 bases lining up with TRBD1. Germline CDR1 SGHRS, CDR2 YFSETQ. Trimming removed 0 bases from V and 7 bases from J; junction bases left unmatched: 9. The CDR3 loop spans 15 amino acids. The DNA of the CDR3 is TGCGCCAGCAGCTTGGCCAGGGCAGGGGGATCTGGCTACACCTTC. This encodes CASSLARAGGSGYTF.

The chain has TRBV7-9 and TRBJ2-7; D ambiguous. V was clipped by 0 bases and J by 7 bases, with 10 bases between them. Germline loops: CDR1 SEHNR, CDR2 FQNEAQ (reference sequence). This CDR3 has 13 residues. The CDR3 DNA is TGTGCCAGCAGCTTAGCAGGATTTAGGGAGCAGTACTTC. Its protein is CASSLAGFREQYF. The full variable domain, completed using reference TRBV7-9 and TRBJ2-7, is DTGVSQNPRHKITKRGQNVTFRCDPISEHNRLYWYRQTLGQGPEFLTYFQNEAQLEKSRLLSDRFSAERPKGSFSTLEIQRTEQGDSAMYLCASSLAGFREQYFGPGTRLTVT.

This clonotype was seen a few times. CDR3 loop: CSARDAASGYYNEQFF. The CDR3 DNA reads as TGCAGTGCTAGAGATGCGGCTAGCGGGTATTACAATGAGCAGTTCTTC. The chain has TRBV20-1 and TRBJ2-1, with 8 positions matching TRBD2. The CDR3 consists of 16 residues. Germline CDR1 and CDR2: DFQATT and SNEGSKA (reference sequence). After removal of 0 bases from V and 4 bases from J, the junction contained 8 bases not matched to a gene.

The CDR3 DNA reads as TGTGCCAGCTGCCTAGATTCGGGGTGCTACGAGCAGTACTTC. As protein: CASCLDSGCYEQYF. The chain is built from TRBV6-1 and TRBJ2-7, with a weak D call TRBD2 (5 bases). Per the germline V gene, CDR1 is MNHNS and CDR2 is SASEGT. V dropped 8 bases and J dropped 3 bases, with 17 bases sitting between them. This CDR3 region has 14 residues.

A few counts support this clonotype. This chain links TRBV28 with TRBJ2-2; 7 bases line up with TRBD2. The CDR3 is made up of 13 amino acids. Germline V gives CDR1 MDHEN, CDR2 SYDVKM. With 3 bases clipped from V and 6 bases from J, the junction kept 1 base outside the gene matches. CDR3 in amino acids: CASSLTSPGELFF. The DNA for the CDR3 is TGTGCCAGCAGTTTGACTAGCCCCGGGGAGCTGTTTTTT.

This sequence joins TRBV20-1 and TRBJ1-6; D is undetermined. CDR3 length: 13 amino acids. V shed 6 bases and J shed 7 bases, with 13 bases lying between them. Germline V lookup: CDR1 DFQATT, CDR2 SNEGSKA (reference sequence). DNA for the CDR3: TGCAGTGCCAGATCCGGAGGGAATTCACCCCTCCACTTT. Protein product: CSARSGGNSPLHF.

The rearrangement joins TRBV2 to TRBJ2-1; D is tentatively TRBD1 or TRBD2 (6 bases each). V was pared by 3 bases and J by 6 bases, with 12 bases between. CDR1 and CDR2 (germline): SNHLY, FYNNEI. This CDR3 contains 14 residues. The CDR3 bases are TGTGCCAGCAGTGATGGCAGGGGACTCAATGAGCAGTTCTTC. This encodes CASSDGRGLNEQFF.

This clonotype was picked up a small number of times. The chain uses TRBV4-2 and TRBJ2-1; 9 bases match TRBD2. The germline V gene has CDR1 LGHNA and CDR2 YNFKEQ. V shed 4 bases, J shed 6 bases, and the junction held 7 bases outside the gene matches. The CDR3 has 15 amino acids. DNA of the CDR3: TGTGCCAGCAGCCGATTAGCGGGAGCGGGCAATGAGCAGTTCTTC. Protein sequence: CASSRLAGAGNEQFF.

This clonotype was counted ten times or more. The rearrangement joins TRBV5-1 to TRBJ2-7; D is possibly TRBD1 (5 bases). CDR1 is SGHRS and CDR2 is YFSETQ in the germline V gene. There are 12 residues in the CDR3. Trimming left V 1 base short and J 6 bases short, with 8 bases between. For the CDR3, the DNA is TGCGCCAGCAGCTTGTTAGGGGTCGAGCAGTACTTC. Translating gives CASSLLGVEQYF. Supplemented by reference TRBV5-1 and TRBJ2-7, the full variable domain reads KAGVTQTPRYLIKTRGQQVTLSCSPISGHRSVSWYQQTPGQGLQFLFEYFSETQRNKGNFPGRFSGRQFSNSRSEMNVSTLELGDSALYLCASSLLGVEQYFGPGTRLTVT.

V usage is TRBV19 and J usage is TRBJ1-1; D is undetermined. The germline gives CDR1 LNHDA, CDR2 SQIVND (reference sequence). V dropped 5 bases and J dropped 5 bases, with 21 bases sitting between them. This CDR3 has 16 residues. The CDR3 sequence: CASSLEGALGKTEAFF. The CDR3 DNA reads as TGTGCCAGTAGTTTGGAAGGAGCGCTCGGCAAGACTGAAGCTTTCTTT. Full variable domain (outside the CDR3, taken from reference TRBV19 and TRBJ1-1): DGGITQSPKYLFRKEGQNVTLSCEQNLNHDAMYWYRQDPGQGLRLIYYSQIVNDFQKGDIAEGYSVSREKKESFPLTVTSAQKNPTAFYLCASSLEGALGKTEAFFGQGTRLTVV.

The V call is TRBV29-1, the J call TRBJ1-1; TRBD1 matches at 7 bases. Germline V gene sequence: CDR1 SQVTM, CDR2 ANQGSEA. V trimming: 5 bases; J trimming: 7 bases; junction bases outside the gene matches: 4. This CDR3 spans 11 amino acids. In DNA form, the CDR3 reads TGCAGCGTTAAGACAGGGATTGAAGCTTTCTTT. Translating it yields CSVKTGIEAFF.

The rearrangement joins TRBV5-4 to TRBJ2-7, with TRBD2 matching 10 bases. The CDR3 is 16 residues long. From germline, CDR1 is SGHNT and CDR2 YYREEE (reference sequence). The V gene end was trimmed by 3 bases and the J gene end by 4 bases; junction bases not matched to a gene: 10. The chain's CDR3 is CASSSGSGRAGYEQYF. Written as DNA, the CDR3 is TGTGCCAGCAGCTCTGGAAGCGGGAGGGCCGGTTACGAGCAGTACTTC. The full variable domain, its missing parts supplied by reference TRBV5-4 and TRBJ2-7, is ETGVTQSPTHLIKTRGQQVTLRCSSQSGHNTVSWYQQALGQGPQFIFQYYREEENGRGNFPPRFSGLQFPNYSSELNVNALELDDSALYLCASSSGSGRAGYEQYFGPGTRLTVT.

This chain links TRBV9 with TRBJ2-3, with 7 bases identical to TRBD2. Germline CDR1 reads SGDLS; CDR2 reads YYNGEE. The ends lost 4 bases at V and 4 bases at J; junction bases unmatched: 9. This CDR3 contains 15 residues. CDR3 bases: TGTGCCAGCAGCTCCAGCGGGATTCGCGCAGATACGCAGTATTTT. It yields the protein CASSSSGIRADTQYF.

The V call is TRBV6-5, the J call TRBJ2-3, with TRBD2 matching over 9 bases. Germline values: CDR1 MNHEY, CDR2 SVGAGI. The CDR3 runs 16 residues. Trimming at V came to 3 bases and at J to 4 bases, leaving 8 bases not matched to a gene. CDR3 nucleotides: TGTGCCAGCAGTTATGGGGGCGGGAGGGCCCCAGATACGCAGTATTTT. It codes for CASSYGGGRAPDTQYF.

This clonotype was seen ten or more times. The chain joins TRBV7-2 to TRBJ2-5; D might be TRBD2 (5 bases). The germline V gene has CDR1 SGHTA and CDR2 FQGNSA. CDR3 length equals 12 residues. The germline V and J ends were trimmed by 6 bases and 4 bases, with 9 bases remaining between them. The chain's CDR3 is CASSLRGETQYF. For the CDR3, the DNA is TGTGCCAGCAGTTTACGGGGAGAGACCCAGTACTTC. The whole variable domain, remainder taken from reference TRBV7-2 and TRBJ2-5, is GAGVSQSPSNKVTEKGKDVELRCDPISGHTALYWYRQSLGQGLEFLIYFQGNSAPDKSGLPSDRFSAERTGGSVSTLTIQRTQQEDSAVYLCASSLRGETQYFGPGTRLLVL.

V gene TRBV12-3 or TRBV12-4 combines with J gene TRBJ1-2, with D possibly matching TRBD1 (6 bases). Trimming took off 6 bases at V and 1 base at J, with 12 bases between the two ends. The CDR3 spans 14 residues. The CDR3, as DNA: TGTGCCAGCAGCGCAGGACAGATTAACTATGGCTACACCTTC. As protein: CASSAGQINYGYTF.

The V and J genes are TRBV5-1 and TRBJ1-2, with TRBD1 matching 11 bases. The germline CDR1 and CDR2 sequences are SGHRS and YFSETQ. J lost 14 bases, V lost 4 bases, and 7 bases had no gene match. The CDR3 loop spans 12 amino acids. The CDR3 sequence: CASSSGQGARTF. In DNA, the CDR3 is TGCGCCAGCAGCAGCGGACAGGGGGCGCGTACCTTC.

This clonotype was counted only a few times. The genes are TRBV12-3 or TRBV12-4 and TRBJ2-7; D remains unclear. The CDR3 runs 12 residues. V gave up 3 bases and J gave up 3 bases, with 6 bases separating them. CDR3 loop: CASSFGNYEQYF. Here the CDR3 DNA reads TGTGCCAGCAGTTTCGGCAACTACGAGCAGTACTTC.

This chain links TRBV3-1 with TRBJ2-1; the D gene is possibly TRBD1 (6 bases). This CDR3 region has 15 residues. Germline values: CDR1 LGHDT, CDR2 YNNKEL (reference sequence). V lost 2 bases, J lost 6 bases, and 14 bases lay in between. The CDR3, as DNA: TGTGCCAGCAGCCAATCGCTCCGGGACACCAATGAGCAGTTCTTC. This sequence encodes CASSQSLRDTNEQFF.

This chain links TRBV10-3 with TRBJ2-5; TRBD1 is a possible D gene (7 bases). Between the trimmed V and J ends, which lost 4 bases and 5 bases, there was a span of 14 bases. Germline-derived CDR1 and CDR2 are ENHRY and SYGVKD. The CDR3 is 14 residues long. CDR3 protein: CAISGDSAGETQYF. The CDR3 coding sequence is TGTGCCATCAGTGGGGACAGCGCGGGGGAGACCCAGTACTTC.

This sequence joins TRBV6-2 or TRBV6-3 and TRBJ1-5; no definite D call. In germline, CDR1 is MNHEY, CDR2 SVGEGT. V lost 2 bases, J lost 0 bases, and 14 bases lay in between. There are 17 residues in the CDR3. The CDR3 region is CASSYTRAAYSNQPQHF. The CDR3 bases are TGTGCCAGCAGTTACACACGGGCAGCTTATAGCAATCAGCCCCAGCATTTT.

The V call is TRBV5-1, the J call TRBJ1-6, with TRBD1 matching 8 bases. CDR1 and CDR2 (germline): SGHRS, YFSETQ. With 5 bases clipped from V and 7 bases from J, the junction kept 11 bases outside the gene matches. This CDR3 has 16 residues. This CDR3 is CASSTGTGASNSPLHF. Here the CDR3 DNA reads TGCGCCAGCAGTACCGGGACAGGAGCCTCCAATTCACCCCTCCACTTT. Using reference TRBV5-1 and TRBJ1-6 for the parts outside the CDR3, the full variable domain is KAGVTQTPRYLIKTRGQQVTLSCSPISGHRSVSWYQQTPGQGLQFLFEYFSETQRNKGNFPGRFSGRQFSNSRSEMNVSTLELGDSALYLCASSTGTGASNSPLHFGNGTRLTVT.

This clonotype has only a few counts. The chain has TRBV7-9 and TRBJ2-5, with D perhaps matching TRBD2 (6 bases). The CDR3 loop spans 16 amino acids. In germline, CDR1 is SEHNR, CDR2 FQNEAQ (reference sequence). V was pared by 2 bases and J by 2 bases, with 15 bases between. CDR3 sequence reads: CASSLRFRLDQETQYF. In DNA form, the CDR3 reads TGTGCCAGCAGCTTAAGGTTTCGACTAGATCAAGAGACCCAGTACTTC. Drawing the rest from reference TRBV7-9 and TRBJ2-5, the complete variable domain is DTGVSQNPRHKITKRGQNVTFRCDPISEHNRLYWYRQTLGQGPEFLTYFQNEAQLEKSRLLSDRFSAERPKGSFSTLEIQRTEQGDSAMYLCASSLRFRLDQETQYFGPGTRLLVL.

This clonotype has a handful of counts. This chain connects TRBV29-1 to TRBJ2-4, with D perhaps matching TRBD2 (6 bases). V lost 5 bases to trimming and J lost 4 bases, with 9 bases between them. The CDR3 covers 12 residues. CDR1 is SQVTM, CDR2 ANQGSEA, per germline. CDR3: CSVRTMKNIQYF. As DNA, the CDR3 is TGCAGCGTTCGGACTATGAAAAACATTCAGTACTTC.

This rearrangement joins TRBV12-3 or TRBV12-4 to TRBJ1-1; perhaps TRBD1 as D (5 bases). The CDR3 length is 14 residues. With 2 bases removed from V and 3 bases from J, the gap between germline ends came to 10 bases. Here the CDR3 reads CASSLHKGDTEAFF. CDR3 DNA: TGTGCCAGCAGTTTACACAAAGGGGACACTGAAGCTTTCTTT.

The table lists this clonotype with a few counts. This chain joins TRBV12-3 or TRBV12-4 and TRBJ1-2, with unresolved D. This CDR3 contains 14 residues. V shed 1 base and J shed 7 bases, with 13 bases lying between them. CDR3 bases: TGTGCCAGCAGTTTAGGTATCGGGGAAGGTGGCTACACCTTC. Residues: CASSLGIGEGGYTF.

The chain recombines TRBV9 with TRBJ2-2, with a weak D call TRBD2 (5 bases). V dropped 3 bases and J dropped 4 bases, with 13 bases sitting between them. CDR3 length equals 15 residues. Per germline, CDR1 SGDLS and CDR2 YYNGEE. Here the CDR3 reads CASSETGFGTGELFF. CDR3 sequence (DNA): TGTGCCAGCAGCGAGACGGGGTTCGGCACCGGGGAGCTGTTTTTT.